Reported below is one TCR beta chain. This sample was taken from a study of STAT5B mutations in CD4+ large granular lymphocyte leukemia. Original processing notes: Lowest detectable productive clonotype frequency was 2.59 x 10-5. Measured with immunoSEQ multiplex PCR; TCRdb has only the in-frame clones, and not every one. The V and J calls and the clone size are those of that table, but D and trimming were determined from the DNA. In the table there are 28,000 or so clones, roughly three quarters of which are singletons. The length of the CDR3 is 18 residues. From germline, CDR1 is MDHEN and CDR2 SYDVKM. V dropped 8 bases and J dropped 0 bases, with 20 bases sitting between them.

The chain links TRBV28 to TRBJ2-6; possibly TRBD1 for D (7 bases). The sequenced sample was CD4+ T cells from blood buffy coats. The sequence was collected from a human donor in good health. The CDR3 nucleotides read TGTGCCAGCGTCCCGGCGGGACAGTTAGACTCTGGGGCCAACGTCCTGACTTTC. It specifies CASVPAGQLDSGANVLTF.